The 17 T cell receptor beta chains reported below all come from one sample, sequenced in a study of cytomegalovirus exposure and HLA in healthy donors. PCR involved 60 Vbeta and 13 Jbeta primers. TCRdb keeps only in-frame clones here, not all; method: immunoSEQ multiplex PCR. The sample yields fewer than 200,000 clones, 75% seen once. Sequencing was carried out using PBMCs. These receptors were collected from a woman in her forties or fifties in good health and CMV-seropositive.

The rearrangement links TRBV5-5 to TRBJ1-6; the D gene is possibly TRBD1 (6 bases). V was cut by 0 bases and J by 5 bases, with 6 bases left in between. Looked up from germline, CDR1 is SGHKS and CDR2 is YYEKEE (reference sequence). The CDR3 has 14 residues. The CDR3 protein is CASSLGGHNSPLHF. As DNA, the CDR3 is TGTGCCAGCAGCTTGGGGGGGCATAATTCACCCCTCCACTTT.

V gene TRBV11-2 combines with J gene TRBJ2-3, with TRBD2 identical over 8 bases. V lost 6 bases to trimming and J lost 3 bases; unmatched junction nucleotides: 5. CDR3 length equals 14 residues. Germline V lookup: CDR1 SGHAT, CDR2 FQNNGV. CDR3 DNA sequence: TGTGCCAGCAGATCGGGGGGGCCGACAGATACGCAGTATTTT. Its translation: CASRSGGPTDTQYF.

The chain carries TRBV5-1 and TRBJ2-1; possibly TRBD2 for D (6 bases). The length of the CDR3 is 13 residues. Trimming cost V 3 bases and J 9 bases, with 13 bases left between them. CDR1 and CDR2 from the germline V gene are SGHRS and YFSETQ. CDR3 region: CASSSDLAREQFF. CDR3 nucleotides: TGCGCCAGCAGCTCGGACCTAGCGCGTGAGCAGTTCTTC. The full variable domain, completed using reference TRBV5-1 and TRBJ2-1, is KAGVTQTPRYLIKTRGQQVTLSCSPISGHRSVSWYQQTPGQGLQFLFEYFSETQRNKGNFPGRFSGRQFSNSRSEMNVSTLELGDSALYLCASSSDLAREQFFGPGTRLTVL.

The V call is TRBV18, the J call TRBJ2-7; 7 bases are shared with TRBD1. CDR1 is KGHSH and CDR2 is LQKENI in the germline V gene. V gave up 2 bases and J gave up 7 bases; unmatched junction bases: 2. This CDR3 is built from 12 residues. The CDR3: CASSPDRVEQYF. CDR3 nucleotide sequence: TGTGCCAGCTCACCAGACAGGGTGGAGCAGTACTTC.

The chain uses TRBV5-1 and TRBJ1-1; D perhaps matches TRBD1 (5 bases). The CDR3 is 13 amino acids. Germline CDR1 is SGHRS and CDR2 is YFSETQ. The V end was cut by 0 bases, the J end by 4 bases, with 7 bases between. CDR3 coding DNA: TGCGCCAGCAGCTTGGTGGGGCTCACTGAAGCTTTCTTT. Protein: CASSLVGLTEAFF.

The chain recombines TRBV2 with TRBJ1-2; no reliable D call. CDR1 is SNHLY and CDR2 is FYNNEI in the germline V gene. Deletions cut 10 bases from V and 8 bases from J, with 17 bases between. The CDR3 has 12 amino acids. The CDR3 DNA sequence: TGTGCCAATCGGGAGTCCGGATTAGGCTACACCTTC. Residues: CANRESGLGYTF.

The chain joins TRBV15 to TRBJ1-2; 9 bases fit TRBD1. This CDR3 comprises 17 residues. The junction had 14 bases not matched to a gene; V was cut back by 5 bases and J by 4 bases. CDR1 is LNHNV, CDR2 YYDKDF, per germline (reference sequence). CDR3 DNA: TGTGCCACCAGCGGGGATATACAGGGGGCGGAGATCTATGGCTACACCTTC. Its translation is CATSGDIQGAEIYGYTF.

The V gene is TRBV6-1, the J gene TRBJ2-3; 8 nucleotides align to TRBD1. CDR1 is MNHNS and CDR2 is SASEGT in the germline V gene. Trimming at V came to 2 bases and at J to 2 bases, leaving 12 bases not matched to a gene. The CDR3 spans 18 residues. The CDR3: CASSEPPGQAGYTDTQYF. The CDR3 DNA reads TGTGCCAGCAGTGAACCCCCGGGACAGGCGGGTTACACAGATACGCAGTATTTT.

V is TRBV4-2 and J is TRBJ1-2, with D tentatively TRBD1 (6 bases). Trimming pared 2 bases from V and 6 bases from J, leaving 16 bases between. The CDR3 is 15 amino acids. Germline V lookup: CDR1 LGHNA, CDR2 YNFKEQ. CDR3 sequence: CASSQTPGQSDGYTF. Here the CDR3 DNA reads TGTGCCAGCAGCCAAACACCCGGACAGAGCGATGGCTACACCTTC.

V usage is TRBV30 and J usage is TRBJ2-7; the D gene is possibly TRBD1 (5 bases). V lost 4 bases, J lost 3 bases, and 16 bases lay in between. The CDR3 sequence is 14 residues long. Germline assignment: CDR1 GTSNPN and CDR2 SVGIG (reference sequence). The CDR3 coding sequence is TGTGCCTGGACAGGTTCAGGGTGGGGCTACGAGCAGTACTTC. Translated: CAWTGSGWGYEQYF.

The rearrangement uses TRBV9 and TRBJ2-2; no clear D. Germline values: CDR1 SGDLS, CDR2 YYNGEE. The V gene lost 1 base and the J gene lost 6 bases, with 4 bases spanning the gap. CDR3 length equals 12 residues. CDR3 residues: CASSVWPGELFF. CDR3 in DNA: TGTGCCAGCAGCGTATGGCCCGGGGAGCTGTTTTTT. Full variable domain (missing parts from reference TRBV9 and TRBJ2-2): DSGVTQTPKHLITATGQRVTLRCSPRSGDLSVYWYQQSLDQGLQFLIQYYNGEERAKGNILERFSAQQFPDLHSELNLSSLELGDSALYFCASSVWPGELFFGEGSRLTVL.

This chain links TRBV5-6 with TRBJ2-3; TRBD2 aligns across 13 bases. The CDR3 consists of 15 residues. The germline CDR1 and CDR2 sequences are SGHDT and YYEEEE. Losses at the gene ends were 4 bases for V and 6 bases for J; bases not matched to a gene: 5. The CDR3 bases are TGTGCCAGCAGCCGGACTAGCGGGGGTGAGGATACGCAGTATTTT. It codes for CASSRTSGGEDTQYF.

This clone was recorded only once. This sequence joins TRBV4-1 and TRBJ2-3; D gene unclear. Germline lookup yields CDR1 MGHRA and CDR2 YSYEKL. V lost 3 bases and J 1 base, leaving 8 bases between the germline ends. The CDR3 is 14 amino acids. The CDR3 DNA is TGCGCCAGCAGCCATGATGCAGGCACAGATACGCAGTATTTT. Its protein is CASSHDAGTDTQYF.

The V gene is TRBV30, the J gene TRBJ1-2, with D perhaps TRBD1 (5 bases). The CDR3 covers 15 residues. Germline V gene sequence: CDR1 GTSNPN, CDR2 SVGIG (reference sequence). The V gene lost 3 bases and the J gene lost 2 bases, with 16 bases spanning the gap. The CDR3 region is CAWSAGGALNYGYTF. The CDR3 bases are TGTGCCTGGAGCGCCGGGGGTGCCCTCAACTATGGCTACACCTTC.

The sample holds a few counts of this clone. This chain uses TRBV6-5 with TRBJ2-3, with 9 positions matching TRBD2. This CDR3 region has 16 residues. From germline, CDR1 is MNHEY and CDR2 SVGAGI. The V gene end was trimmed by 0 bases and the J gene end by 1 base; junction bases not matched to a gene: 2. The CDR3 nucleotides are TGTGCCAGCAGTTACTCGATAGCGGGGGGCACAGATACGCAGTATTTT. Translated: CASSYSIAGGTDTQYF.

DNA of the CDR3: TGCGCCAGCATGGGAACGGGGGGGCCGATCGGGGAGCTGTTTTTT. Translated, it gives CASMGTGGPIGELFF. The rearrangement uses TRBV5-1 and TRBJ2-2; TRBD2 agrees at 8 bases. The V segment lost 6 bases and the J segment 7 bases; nucleotides outside the gene matches: 11. Germline V lookup: CDR1 SGHRS, CDR2 YFSETQ. The length of the CDR3 is 15 residues.

This clone was recorded a few times. The chain combines TRBV19 with TRBJ1-6; D may be TRBD1 (6 bases). Germline loops: CDR1 LNHDA, CDR2 SQIVND (reference sequence). The CDR3 is made up of 14 amino acids. The ends were cut back, 6 bases at V and 9 bases at J, with 15 bases in the middle. The CDR3: CASRDGQFPSPLHF. The CDR3 nucleotides are TGTGCCAGTAGGGACGGACAGTTTCCTTCACCCCTCCACTTT.